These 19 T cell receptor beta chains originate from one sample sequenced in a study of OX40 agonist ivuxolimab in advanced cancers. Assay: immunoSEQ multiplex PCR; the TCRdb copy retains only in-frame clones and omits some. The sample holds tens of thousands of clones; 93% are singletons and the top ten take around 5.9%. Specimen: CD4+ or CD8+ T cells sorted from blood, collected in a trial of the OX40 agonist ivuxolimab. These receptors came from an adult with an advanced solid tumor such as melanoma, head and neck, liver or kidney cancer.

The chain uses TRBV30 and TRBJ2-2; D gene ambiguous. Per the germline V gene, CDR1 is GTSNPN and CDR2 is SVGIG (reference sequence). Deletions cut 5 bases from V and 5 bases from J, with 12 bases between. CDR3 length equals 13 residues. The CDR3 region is CAWPNFGTGELFF. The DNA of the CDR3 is TGTGCCTGGCCCAACTTCGGGACCGGGGAGCTGTTTTTT.

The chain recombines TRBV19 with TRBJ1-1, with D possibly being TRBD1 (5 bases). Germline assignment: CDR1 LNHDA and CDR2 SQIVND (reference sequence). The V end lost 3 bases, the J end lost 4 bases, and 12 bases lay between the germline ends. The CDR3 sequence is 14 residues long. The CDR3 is CASSILGGSTEAFF. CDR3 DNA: TGTGCCAGTAGTATTTTGGGGGGGAGCACTGAAGCTTTCTTT.

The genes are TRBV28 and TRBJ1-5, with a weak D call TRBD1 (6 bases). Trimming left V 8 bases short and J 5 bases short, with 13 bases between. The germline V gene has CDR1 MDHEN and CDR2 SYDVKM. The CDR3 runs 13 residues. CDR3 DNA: TGTGCCAGCCGCACACCAGGGGATCAGCCCCAGCATTTT. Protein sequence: CASRTPGDQPQHF.

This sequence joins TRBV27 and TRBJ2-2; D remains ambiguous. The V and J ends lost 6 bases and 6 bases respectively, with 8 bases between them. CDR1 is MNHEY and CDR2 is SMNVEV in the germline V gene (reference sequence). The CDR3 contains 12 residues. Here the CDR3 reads CASRPGAGELFF. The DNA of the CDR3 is TGTGCCAGCAGACCCGGAGCCGGGGAGCTGTTTTTT.

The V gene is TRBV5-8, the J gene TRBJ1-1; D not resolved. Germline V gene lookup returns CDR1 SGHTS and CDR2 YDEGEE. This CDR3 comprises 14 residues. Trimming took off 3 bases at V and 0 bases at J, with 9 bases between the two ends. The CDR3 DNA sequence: TGTGCCAGCAGCTATGACTTCTTGAACACTGAAGCTTTCTTT. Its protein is CASSYDFLNTEAFF.

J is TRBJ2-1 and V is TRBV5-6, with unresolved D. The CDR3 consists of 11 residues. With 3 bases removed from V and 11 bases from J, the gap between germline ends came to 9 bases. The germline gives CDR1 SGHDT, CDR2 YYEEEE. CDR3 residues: CASSSGRKQFF. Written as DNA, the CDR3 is TGTGCCAGCAGCTCTGGACGGAAGCAGTTCTTC.

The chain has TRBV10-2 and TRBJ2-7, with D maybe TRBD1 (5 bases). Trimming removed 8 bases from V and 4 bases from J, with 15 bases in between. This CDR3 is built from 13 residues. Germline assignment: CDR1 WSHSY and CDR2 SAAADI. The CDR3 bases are TGCGCCAGCGGGGCAGGGCAGGGATACGAGCAGTACTTC. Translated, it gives CASGAGQGYEQYF.

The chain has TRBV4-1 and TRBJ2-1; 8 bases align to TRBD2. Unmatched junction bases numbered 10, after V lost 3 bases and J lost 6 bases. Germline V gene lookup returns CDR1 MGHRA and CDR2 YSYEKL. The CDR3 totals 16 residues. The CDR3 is CASSQVFPAGVNEQFF. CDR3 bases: TGCGCCAGCAGCCAGGTTTTCCCAGCGGGAGTCAATGAGCAGTTCTTC.

The CDR3 sequence: CASTGRQETQYF. DNA of the CDR3: TGCGCCAGCACGGGGAGACAAGAGACCCAGTACTTC. J is TRBJ2-5 and V is TRBV5-1, with D perhaps matching TRBD2 (5 bases). The germline V and J ends were trimmed by 6 bases and 2 bases, with 8 bases remaining between them. This CDR3 has 12 residues. Germline CDR1 reads SGHRS; CDR2 reads YFSETQ.

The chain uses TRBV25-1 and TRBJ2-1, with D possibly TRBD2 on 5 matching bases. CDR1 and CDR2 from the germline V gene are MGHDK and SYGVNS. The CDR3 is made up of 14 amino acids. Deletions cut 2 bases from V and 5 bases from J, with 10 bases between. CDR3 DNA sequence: TGTGCCAGCAGTGAAGTGGGAGAAAACAATGAGCAGTTCTTC. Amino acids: CASSEVGENNEQFF.

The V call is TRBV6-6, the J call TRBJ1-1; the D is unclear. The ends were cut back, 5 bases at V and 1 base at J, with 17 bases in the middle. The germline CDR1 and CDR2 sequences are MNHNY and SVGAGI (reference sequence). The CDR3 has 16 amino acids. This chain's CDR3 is CASSIGLTSRNTEAFF. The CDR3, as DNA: TGTGCCAGCAGTATAGGACTGACGTCTCGGAACACTGAAGCTTTCTTT.

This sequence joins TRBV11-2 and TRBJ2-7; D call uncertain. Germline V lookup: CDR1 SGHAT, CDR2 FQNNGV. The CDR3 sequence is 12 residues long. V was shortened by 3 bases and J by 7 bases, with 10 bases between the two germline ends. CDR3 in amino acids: CASSFNSWEQYF. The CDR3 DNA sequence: TGTGCCAGCAGCTTCAACTCGTGGGAGCAGTACTTC.

The CDR3 loop reads CASQGLGTYEQYF. CDR3 nucleotides: TGTGCCTCACAGGGACTAGGGACCTACGAGCAGTACTTC. V gene TRBV27 combines with J gene TRBJ2-7, with 8 bases fitting TRBD2. The CDR3 consists of 13 residues. Germline V gene lookup returns CDR1 MNHEY and CDR2 SMNVEV (reference sequence). V lost 11 bases to trimming and J lost 2 bases; unmatched junction nucleotides: 8.

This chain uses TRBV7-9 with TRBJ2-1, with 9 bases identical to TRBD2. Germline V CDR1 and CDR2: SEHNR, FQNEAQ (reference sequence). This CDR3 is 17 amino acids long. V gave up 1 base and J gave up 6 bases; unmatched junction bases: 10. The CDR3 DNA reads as TGTGCCAGCAGCTTAGTTAGCGGGAGCCCTCGCGGCAATGAGCAGTTCTTC. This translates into CASSLVSGSPRGNEQFF.

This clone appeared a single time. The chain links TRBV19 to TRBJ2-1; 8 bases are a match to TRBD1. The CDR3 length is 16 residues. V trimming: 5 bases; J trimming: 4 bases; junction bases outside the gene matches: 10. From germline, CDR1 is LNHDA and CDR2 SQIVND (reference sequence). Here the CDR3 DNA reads TGTGCCAGTAGTCCTGGGACAGGACCCCCTTACAATGAGCAGTTCTTC. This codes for CASSPGTGPPYNEQFF.

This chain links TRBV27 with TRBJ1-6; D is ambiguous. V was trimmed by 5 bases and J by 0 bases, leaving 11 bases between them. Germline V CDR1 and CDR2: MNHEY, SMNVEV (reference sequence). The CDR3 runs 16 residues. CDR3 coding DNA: TGTGCCAGCAGTCAATACAGTAGCTCCTATAATTCACCCCTCCACTTT. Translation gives CASSQYSSSYNSPLHF.

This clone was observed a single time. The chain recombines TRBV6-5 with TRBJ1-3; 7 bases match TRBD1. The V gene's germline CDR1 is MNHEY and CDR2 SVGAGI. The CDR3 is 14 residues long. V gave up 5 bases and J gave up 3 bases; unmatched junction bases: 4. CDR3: CASSDNRGGNTIYF. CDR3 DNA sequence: TGTGCCAGCAGTGACAACAGGGGTGGAAACACCATATATTTT.

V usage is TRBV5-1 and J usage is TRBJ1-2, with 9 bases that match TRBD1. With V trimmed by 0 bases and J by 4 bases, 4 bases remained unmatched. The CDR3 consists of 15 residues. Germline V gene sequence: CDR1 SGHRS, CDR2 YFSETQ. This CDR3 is CASSLDRGRAYGYTF. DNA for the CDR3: TGCGCCAGCAGCTTGGACAGGGGGCGAGCCTATGGCTACACCTTC.

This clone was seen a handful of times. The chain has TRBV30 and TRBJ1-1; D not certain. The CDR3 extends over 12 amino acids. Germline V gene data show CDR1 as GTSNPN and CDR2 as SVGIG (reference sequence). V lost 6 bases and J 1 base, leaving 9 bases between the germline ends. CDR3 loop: CACETENTEAFF. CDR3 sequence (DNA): TGTGCCTGCGAAACAGAGAACACTGAAGCTTTCTTT.